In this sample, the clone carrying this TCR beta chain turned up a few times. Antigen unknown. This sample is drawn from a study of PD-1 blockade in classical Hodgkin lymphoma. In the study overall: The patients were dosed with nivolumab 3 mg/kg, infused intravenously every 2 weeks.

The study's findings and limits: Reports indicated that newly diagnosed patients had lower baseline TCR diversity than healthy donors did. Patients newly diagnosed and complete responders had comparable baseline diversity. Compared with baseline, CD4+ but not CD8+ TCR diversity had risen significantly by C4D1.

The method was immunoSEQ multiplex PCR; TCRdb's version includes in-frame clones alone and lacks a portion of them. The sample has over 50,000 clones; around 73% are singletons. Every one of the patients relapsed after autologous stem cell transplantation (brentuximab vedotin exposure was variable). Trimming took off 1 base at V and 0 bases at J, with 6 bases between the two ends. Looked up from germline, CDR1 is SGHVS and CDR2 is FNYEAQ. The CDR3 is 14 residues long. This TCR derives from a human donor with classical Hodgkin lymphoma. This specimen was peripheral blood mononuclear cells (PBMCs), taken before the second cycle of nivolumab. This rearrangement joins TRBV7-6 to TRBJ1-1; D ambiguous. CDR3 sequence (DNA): TGTGCCAGCAGCTTAGAAGCAGTGAACACTGAAGCTTTCTTT. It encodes CASSLEAVNTEAFF.